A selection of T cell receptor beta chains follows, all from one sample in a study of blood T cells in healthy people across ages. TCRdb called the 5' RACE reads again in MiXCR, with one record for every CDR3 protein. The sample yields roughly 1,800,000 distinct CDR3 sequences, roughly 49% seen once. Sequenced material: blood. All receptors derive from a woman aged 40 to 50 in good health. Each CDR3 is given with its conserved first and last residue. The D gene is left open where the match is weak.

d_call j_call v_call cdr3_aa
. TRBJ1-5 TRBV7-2 CASSTYQGDQPQHF
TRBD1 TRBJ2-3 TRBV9 CASSSAGTGKDTQYF
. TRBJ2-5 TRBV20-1 CSATAGAKETQYF
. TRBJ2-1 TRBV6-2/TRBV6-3 CASSSRGTRAYNEQFF
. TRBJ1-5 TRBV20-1 CSATIRAREGLRQPQHF
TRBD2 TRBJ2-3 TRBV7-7 CASSLAGTGDTQYF
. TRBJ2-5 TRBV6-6 CASRDWRETQYF
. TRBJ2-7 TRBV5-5 CASSLMGAYEQYF
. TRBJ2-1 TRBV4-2 CASSQDARNERFF
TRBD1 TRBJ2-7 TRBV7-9 CASTRAGTACEQYF
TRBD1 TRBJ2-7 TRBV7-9 CASSLDGTDEQYF
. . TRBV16 CASSPTSEGTYEQYF
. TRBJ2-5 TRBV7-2 CASSLVLVAETQYF
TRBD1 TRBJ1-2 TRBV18 CASSTAATGVAGGYTF
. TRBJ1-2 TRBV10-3 CAISDLIQGPRPTGYGYTF
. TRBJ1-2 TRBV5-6 CASTLGRGHDGYTF
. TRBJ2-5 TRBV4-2 CASSQSSRAETQYF
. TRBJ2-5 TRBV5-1 CASSPDIGTQYF
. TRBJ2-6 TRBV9 CASSGTLGANVLTF
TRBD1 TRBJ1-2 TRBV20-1 CSASGSDRANYGYTF
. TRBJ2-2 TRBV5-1 CASTSTGELFF
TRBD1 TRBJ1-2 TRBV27 CASSLSRQGRDYGYTF
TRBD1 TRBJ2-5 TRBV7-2 CASSFGQGAWETQYF
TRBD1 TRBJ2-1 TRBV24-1 CATSDRDRAYNKQFF
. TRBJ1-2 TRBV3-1 CASSHGQKGYGYTF
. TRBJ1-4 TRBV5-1 CASSHGTNEKLFF
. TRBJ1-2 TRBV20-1 CSARARHYGYTF
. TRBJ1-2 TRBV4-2 CASSQVMGGINYGYTF
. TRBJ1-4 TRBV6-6 CASSDRGDRDEKLFF
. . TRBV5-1 CASSSQPVTAEFYEQYF
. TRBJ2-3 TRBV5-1 CASSLAPGNIGTQYF
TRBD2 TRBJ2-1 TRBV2 CASSAGRGLYNEQFF
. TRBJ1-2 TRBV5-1 CASSLDMVRGRDGYTF
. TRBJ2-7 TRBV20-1 CSAQPGQGWSYEQYF
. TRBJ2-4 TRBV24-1 CATSDPTGEFKNIQYF
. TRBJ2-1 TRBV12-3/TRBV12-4 CASTGLIHLAEQFF
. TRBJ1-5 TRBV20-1 CSARDLESSGQPQHF
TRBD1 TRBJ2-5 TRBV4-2 CASSQRGGEETQYF
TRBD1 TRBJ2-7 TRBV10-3 CAISTGTGAYEQYF
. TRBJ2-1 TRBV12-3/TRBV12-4 CASSRREITYNEQFF
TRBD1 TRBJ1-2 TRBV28 CASSRYAPGTGGYGYTF
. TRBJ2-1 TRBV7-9 CASTSPSQENEQFF
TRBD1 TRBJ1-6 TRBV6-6 CASSYLETGDLSPLHF
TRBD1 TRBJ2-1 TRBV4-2 CASSQDVAGGYNEQFF
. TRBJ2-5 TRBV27 CASSDRRGEETQYF
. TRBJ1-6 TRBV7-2 CASSLTQAPVTPLHF
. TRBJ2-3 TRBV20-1 CSARGQFTDTQYF
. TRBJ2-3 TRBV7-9 CASSPSGASDTQYF
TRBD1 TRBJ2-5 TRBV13 CASSLGLITGAVETQYF
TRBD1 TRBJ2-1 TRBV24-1 CATSVGQGRGLHNEQFF
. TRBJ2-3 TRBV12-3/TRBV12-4 CASSLYVGASTDTQYF
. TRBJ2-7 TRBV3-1 CASSQDGASEEQYF